This entry lists 20 T cell receptor beta chains sequenced from one sample in a study of T cell repertoires in ileal Crohn's disease. Time point reported: neoterminal ileum biopsy at postoperative endoscopy, about 6 months after surgery. Clones were sequenced by immunoSEQ multiplex PCR, and TCRdb holds only the in-frame ones, with some missing. The table records approximately 2,800 clones, 65% to 90% of them present only once. Sequenced input: ileal tissue. Source of these receptors: an adult with Crohn's disease.

This clone was found a few times. The chain links TRBV6-1 to TRBJ2-3; TRBD1 matches 9 bases. Germline V gene data show CDR1 as MNHNS and CDR2 as SASEGT. V lost 1 base, J lost 1 base, and 0 bases stayed unmatched. The CDR3 is 15 amino acids. CDR3 residues: CASSEGTGGTDTQYF. The CDR3, as DNA: TGTGCCAGCAGTGAAGGGACAGGGGGCACAGATACGCAGTATTTT.

This clone was picked up one time. The chain combines TRBV6-6 with TRBJ2-2, with D maybe TRBD2 (5 bases). The CDR3 length is 16 residues. With 2 bases removed from V and 3 bases from J, the gap between germline ends came to 13 bases. Germline V gene data show CDR1 as MNHNY and CDR2 as SVGAGI (reference sequence). CDR3 DNA: TGTGCCAGCAGTTACGTAGGACTCGATGACACCGGGGAGCTGTTTTTT. As protein: CASSYVGLDDTGELFF.

J is TRBJ2-5 and V is TRBV7-9; D is undetermined. The germline V gene encodes CDR1 SEHNR and CDR2 FQNEAQ (reference sequence). Trimming pared 4 bases from V and 5 bases from J, leaving 14 bases between. CDR3 size: 14 residues. CDR3 nucleotide sequence: TGTGCCAGCAGCTGGGCCACGGGTCTTGAGACCCAGTACTTC. It yields the protein CASSWATGLETQYF.

This clone was seen a single time. This rearrangement joins TRBV5-1 to TRBJ1-1; no definite D call. V lost 1 base and J lost 2, with 6 bases in between. CDR3 length: 13 amino acids. Germline CDR1 SGHRS, CDR2 YFSETQ. This CDR3 is CASSLTVNTEAFF. The CDR3 DNA reads TGCGCCAGCAGCTTGACGGTAAACACTGAAGCTTTCTTT. Drawing the rest from reference TRBV5-1 and TRBJ1-1, the complete variable domain is KAGVTQTPRYLIKTRGQQVTLSCSPISGHRSVSWYQQTPGQGLQFLFEYFSETQRNKGNFPGRFSGRQFSNSRSEMNVSTLELGDSALYLCASSLTVNTEAFFGQGTRLTVV.

DNA for the CDR3: TGTGCCAGTCGGGACGAGAGGGATTCACCCCTCCACTTT. It encodes CASRDERDSPLHF. V and J are TRBV2 and TRBJ1-6; tentative D call: TRBD1 (5 bases). The CDR3 is made up of 13 amino acids. CDR1 is SNHLY and CDR2 is FYNNEI in the germline V gene. Trimming took 9 bases from V and 8 from J, leaving 14 bases between them.

This chain links TRBV25-1 with TRBJ1-2; 12 positions match TRBD1. This CDR3 contains 14 residues. J lost 4 bases, V lost 4 bases, and 1 base had no gene match. CDR1 MGHDK and CDR2 SYGVNS come from the germline V gene. The CDR3 here is CASSVGQGAYGYTF. The CDR3 DNA reads as TGTGCCAGCAGTGTGGGACAGGGGGCCTATGGCTACACCTTC.

The chain uses TRBV7-9 and TRBJ1-2; no definite D call. In germline, CDR1 is SEHNR, CDR2 FQNEAQ (reference sequence). Deletions cut 4 bases from V and 2 bases from J, with 11 bases between. This CDR3 comprises 14 residues. The CDR3 DNA sequence: TGTGCCAGCAGCTCGTCGGGAGGGAACTATGGCTACACCTTC. Translated: CASSSSGGNYGYTF.

This chain uses TRBV11-1 with TRBJ2-7; TRBD1 agrees at 8 bases. J was trimmed by 4 bases and V by 1 base; bases with no gene match: 6. This CDR3 is 15 amino acids long. Per germline, CDR1 SGHAT and CDR2 FQDESV (reference sequence). The CDR3 is CASSLVSGGAYEQYF. Written as DNA, the CDR3 is TGTGCCAGCAGCTTAGTATCAGGGGGCGCTTACGAGCAGTACTTC.

This chain joins TRBV6-5 and TRBJ1-5; 7 bases agree with TRBD1. CDR1 MNHEY and CDR2 SVGAGI come from the germline V gene. The CDR3 is 14 amino acids. With V trimmed by 5 bases and J by 5 bases, 6 bases remained unmatched. CDR3 sequence reads: CASSKQGRDQPQHF. CDR3 nucleotides: TGTGCCAGCAGTAAACAGGGGAGGGATCAGCCCCAGCATTTT.

The V and J genes are TRBV30 and TRBJ1-5; 8 bases match TRBD1. In germline, CDR1 is GTSNPN, CDR2 SVGIG (reference sequence). The J segment lost 4 bases and the V segment lost 2 bases, leaving 1 base of the junction unmatched. The CDR3 length is 13 residues. The CDR3, as DNA: TGTGCCTGGAGTAGGGACAGGAATCAGCCCCAGCATTTT. Amino acids: CAWSRDRNQPQHF.

The rearrangement joins TRBV30 to TRBJ2-2; TRBD1 matches at 7 bases. The CDR3 consists of 14 residues. Per germline, CDR1 GTSNPN and CDR2 SVGIG (reference sequence). Germline trimming cut 7 bases from V and 7 bases from J; bases unmatched to any gene: 12. CDR3 sequence: CASPEGALVGELFF. The CDR3 nucleotides are TGTGCCTCCCCAGAGGGGGCCCTAGTCGGGGAGCTGTTTTTT.

This clone has only a few counts. The chain combines TRBV7-9 with TRBJ2-1; D not certain. V was shortened by 2 bases and J by 6 bases, with 14 bases between the two germline ends. The CDR3 is 15 residues long. Germline V CDR1 and CDR2: SEHNR, FQNEAQ (reference sequence). The CDR3 nucleotides are TGTGCCAGCAGCTTATCCGGTACCAATACCAATGAGCAGTTCTTC. Translated: CASSLSGTNTNEQFF.

This clone has only a few counts. The chain is built from TRBV15 and TRBJ1-2, with unresolved D. Between the trimmed V and J ends, which lost 1 base and 5 bases, there was a span of 11 bases. The CDR3 spans 14 residues. In germline, CDR1 is LNHNV, CDR2 YYDKDF (reference sequence). In DNA, the CDR3 is TGTGCCACCAGCAGAGGTTCCACCAGGTATGGCTACACCTTC. It codes for CATSRGSTRYGYTF. The variable domain in full, completed from reference TRBV15 and TRBJ1-2, reads DAMVIQNPRYQVTQFGKPVTLSCSQTLNHNVMYWYQQKSSQAPKLLFHYYDKDFNNEADTPDNFQSRRPNTSFCFLDIRSPGLGDTAMYLCATSRGSTRYGYTFGSGTRLTVV.

As for this clone: Other nucleotide sequences in the sample specify the same CDR3. V gene TRBV30 combines with J gene TRBJ1-2, with D uncertain. The V end lost 3 bases, the J end lost 1 base, and 12 bases lay between the germline ends. This CDR3 has 14 residues. The V gene's germline CDR1 is GTSNPN and CDR2 SVGIG (reference sequence). This CDR3 reads CAWSILGVNYGYTF. The CDR3 DNA sequence: TGTGCCTGGAGCATCCTTGGGGTTAACTATGGCTACACCTTC.

V gene TRBV2 combines with J gene TRBJ1-6, with D possibly matching TRBD1 (5 bases). With 4 bases removed from V and 0 bases from J, the gap between germline ends came to 19 bases. CDR3 size: 19 residues. Germline loops: CDR1 SNHLY, CDR2 FYNNEI. CDR3: CASSGDSTNPNSYNSPLHF. For the CDR3, the DNA is TGTGCCAGCAGTGGCGACAGTACAAACCCTAACTCCTATAATTCACCCCTCCACTTT.

The chain uses TRBV27 and TRBJ1-3, with D maybe TRBD1 (5 bases). Looked up from germline, CDR1 is MNHEY and CDR2 is SMNVEV (reference sequence). CDR3 size: 13 residues. The germline V and J ends were trimmed by 1 base and 8 bases, with 9 bases remaining between them. Here the CDR3 DNA reads TGTGCCAGCAGTTTATATGCGGGGGACACCATATATTTT. The encoded protein is CASSLYAGDTIYF.

V and J are TRBV27 and TRBJ2-6; D gene unclear. Per germline, CDR1 MNHEY and CDR2 SMNVEV (reference sequence). With 4 bases removed from V and 0 bases from J, the gap between germline ends came to 7 bases. CDR3 size: 15 residues. The chain's CDR3 is CASSSQYSGANVLTF. Written as DNA, the CDR3 is TGTGCCAGCAGTTCTCAGTACTCTGGGGCCAACGTCCTGACTTTC.

The J gene is TRBJ2-7, the V gene TRBV10-1, with TRBD2 matching 7 bases. Germline V gene lookup returns CDR1 WNHNN and CDR2 SYGVQD (reference sequence). The V and J ends lost 4 bases and 5 bases, in that order; junction bases with no gene match: 2. This CDR3 has 12 amino acids. This chain's CDR3 is CASSGEGNEQYF. In DNA form, the CDR3 reads TGCGCCAGCAGTGGGGAGGGGAACGAGCAGTACTTC.

The chain combines TRBV6-1 with TRBJ1-5; 7 bases line up with TRBD1. Per germline, CDR1 MNHNS and CDR2 SASEGT. The ends lost 8 bases at V and 1 base at J; junction bases unmatched: 8. The CDR3 is 15 amino acids. CDR3 coding DNA: TGTGCCAGCTGCAGGACAGGTACGAGCAATCAGCCCCAGCATTTT. As protein: CASCRTGTSNQPQHF.

V is TRBV5-1 and J is TRBJ2-5, with a weak D call TRBD2 (6 bases). Looked up from germline, CDR1 is SGHRS and CDR2 is YFSETQ. The CDR3 sequence is 17 residues long. Trimming removed 4 bases at V and 1 base at J, with 20 bases between. As DNA, the CDR3 is TGCGCCAGCAGCGGGGGTCGGAGCGGGCTAGGCCAAGAGACCCAGTACTTC. Translation gives CASSGGRSGLGQETQYF. The full variable domain, in which reference TRBV5-1 and TRBJ2-5 provide the parts outside the CDR3, is KAGVTQTPRYLIKTRGQQVTLSCSPISGHRSVSWYQQTPGQGLQFLFEYFSETQRNKGNFPGRFSGRQFSNSRSEMNVSTLELGDSALYLCASSGGRSGLGQETQYFGPGTRLLVL.